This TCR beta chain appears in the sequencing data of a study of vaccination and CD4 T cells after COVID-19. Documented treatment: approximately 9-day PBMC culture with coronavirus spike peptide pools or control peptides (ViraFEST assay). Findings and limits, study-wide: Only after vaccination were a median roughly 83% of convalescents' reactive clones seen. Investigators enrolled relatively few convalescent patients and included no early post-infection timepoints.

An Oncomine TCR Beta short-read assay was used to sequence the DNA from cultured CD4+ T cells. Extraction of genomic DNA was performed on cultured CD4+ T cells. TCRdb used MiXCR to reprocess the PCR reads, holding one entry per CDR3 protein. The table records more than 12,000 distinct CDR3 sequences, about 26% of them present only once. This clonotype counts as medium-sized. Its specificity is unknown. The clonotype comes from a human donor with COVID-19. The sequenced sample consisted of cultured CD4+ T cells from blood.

The CDR3 spells CASSLMATSTGYSPEAFF. The DNA of the CDR3 is TGTGCCAGCAGTTTAATGGCCACCTCGACAGGGTACTCCCCCGAAGCTTTCTTT. The V call is TRBV28, the J call TRBJ1-1, with 7 nucleotides matching TRBD1. V shed 2 bases and J 8 bases; nucleotides not matched to a gene: 20. Germline V gives CDR1 MDHEN, CDR2 SYDVKM. The CDR3 contains 18 residues.